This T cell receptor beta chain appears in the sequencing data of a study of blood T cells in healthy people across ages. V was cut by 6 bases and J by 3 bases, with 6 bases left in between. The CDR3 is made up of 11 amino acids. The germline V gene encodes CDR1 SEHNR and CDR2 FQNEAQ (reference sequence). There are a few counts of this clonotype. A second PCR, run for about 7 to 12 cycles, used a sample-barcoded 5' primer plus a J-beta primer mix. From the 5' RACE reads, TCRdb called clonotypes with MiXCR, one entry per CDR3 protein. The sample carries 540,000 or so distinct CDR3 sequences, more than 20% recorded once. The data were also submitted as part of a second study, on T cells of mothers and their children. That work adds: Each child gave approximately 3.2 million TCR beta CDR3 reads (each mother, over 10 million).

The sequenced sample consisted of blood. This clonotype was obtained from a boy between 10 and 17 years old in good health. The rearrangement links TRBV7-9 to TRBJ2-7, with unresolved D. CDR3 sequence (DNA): TGTGCCAGCAGATTGGACTACGAGCAGTACTTC. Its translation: CASRLDYEQYF.